Following are 28 T cell receptor beta chains from one sample sequenced in a study of CD8 T cells in ankylosing spondylitis. TCRdb reprocessed the 5' RACE reads via MiXCR and lists one record per CDR3 protein. Of around 490,000 distinct CDR3 sequences detected, 5.3% appear once; the ten largest clones hold roughly 3.5%. Study-wide results and limits: Apparently characteristic of ankylosing spondylitis blood was a TCR beta motif (eight highly homologous variants).

Their specific antigens are unknown. The specimen sequenced was blood, either unsorted or a sorted T cell fraction (not recorded which). The receptors were sampled from a male donor with ankylosing spondylitis.

This clonotype was seen repeatedly, ten times or more. J is TRBJ2-5 and V is TRBV7-9, with TRBD1 matching 10 bases. Germline V gene sequence: CDR1 SEHNR, CDR2 FQNEAQ (reference sequence). The CDR3 totals 15 residues. The trim removed 5 bases at V and 4 bases at J, leaving 7 bases unmatched. CDR3 sequence reads: CASSPRTGGTETQYF. CDR3 nucleotides: TGTGCCAGCAGCCCGAGGACAGGGGGTACAGAGACCCAGTACTTC.

J is TRBJ2-2 and V is TRBV11-2; 8 nucleotides align to TRBD2. V dropped 2 bases and J dropped 3; count of bases not matched to a gene: 5. In germline, CDR1 is SGHAT, CDR2 FQNNGV. The CDR3 length is 16 residues. As DNA, the CDR3 is TGTGCCAGCAGCTTATCGGGAGGGCCTTACACCGGGGAGCTGTTTTTT. Its translation: CASSLSGGPYTGELFF.

Ten or more counts support this clonotype. The rearrangement joins TRBV12-3 or TRBV12-4 to TRBJ1-1, with no clear D. The CDR3 has 13 amino acids. V lost 2 bases, J lost 1 base, and 5 bases lay in between. CDR3 sequence reads: CASSLLANTEAFF. DNA for the CDR3: TGTGCCAGCAGTTTACTAGCGAACACTGAAGCTTTCTTT.

This clonotype has at least ten counts. The DNA of the CDR3 is TGCAGCGTTGAGGGGCTTTACTTGAACACTGAAGCTTTCTTT. Translation gives CSVEGLYLNTEAFF. This chain links TRBV29-1 with TRBJ1-1; D is possibly TRBD1 (5 bases). The CDR3 runs to 14 residues. Trimming shortened V by 3 bases and J by 0 bases, and 11 bases separated the two germline ends. CDR1 SQVTM and CDR2 ANQGSEA come from the germline V gene. The full variable domain, its missing parts supplied by reference TRBV29-1 and TRBJ1-1, is SAVISQKPSRDICQRGTSLTIQCQVDSQVTMMFWYRQQPGQSLTLIATANQGSEATYESGFVIDKFPISRPNLTFSTLTVSNMSPEDSSIYLCSVEGLYLNTEAFFGQGTRLTVV.

This clonotype was observed a handful of times. The CDR3 loop reads CASSPILGTGMYEQYF. CDR3 DNA sequence: TGTGCCAGCAGCCCGATTTTGGGGACAGGGATGTACGAGCAGTACTTC. The chain recombines TRBV11-2 with TRBJ2-7; 9 nucleotides agree with TRBD1. J gave up 4 bases and V 5 bases, and 12 bases lay outside the gene matches. This CDR3 spans 16 amino acids. Germline V gives CDR1 SGHAT, CDR2 FQNNGV.

J is TRBJ1-4 and V is TRBV7-6, with a possible D match to TRBD1 (5 bases). This CDR3 is built from 15 residues. CDR1 and CDR2 (germline): SGHVS, FNYEAQ. V lost 5 bases and J lost 8, with 18 bases in between. The CDR3 coding sequence is TGTGCCAGCAGCCCAGGTGGGGGTCGACGGGAAAAACTGTTTTTT. Its translation is CASSPGGGRREKLFF.

This clonotype came up many times. The gene calls are TRBV4-1 and TRBJ2-3, with 7 bases matching TRBD1. The CDR3 extends over 19 amino acids. V trimming: 0 bases; J trimming: 0 bases; junction bases outside the gene matches: 12. CDR1 is MGHRA, CDR2 YSYEKL, per germline. CDR3 amino acids: CASSQDRGPVLTSTDTQYF. The CDR3 nucleotides read TGCGCCAGCAGCCAAGATAGGGGGCCTGTTCTGACTAGCACAGATACGCAGTATTTT.

This clonotype was seen many times. The chain carries TRBV7-8 and TRBJ1-1; 7 bases map to TRBD1. J gave up 8 bases and V 2 bases, and 14 bases lay outside the gene matches. This CDR3 is built from 16 residues. Germline loops: CDR1 SGHVS, CDR2 FQNEAQ. CDR3 sequence reads: CASSLSSYPGGGEAFF. CDR3 nucleotides: TGTGCCAGCAGCTTATCTTCCTACCCAGGGGGAGGAGAAGCTTTCTTT.

This clonotype has more than one count but fewer than ten. The chain combines TRBV28 with TRBJ1-4; 7 bases agree with TRBD1. This CDR3 is built from 14 residues. V shed 5 bases, J shed 5 bases, and the junction held 5 bases outside the gene matches. The germline V gene has CDR1 MDHEN and CDR2 SYDVKM. In DNA, the CDR3 is TGTGCCAGCAGTGCGGGACAGTTCAATGAAAAACTGTTTTTT. This translates into CASSAGQFNEKLFF.

The rearrangement joins TRBV5-1 to TRBJ2-3, with 10 bases lining up with TRBD1. The germline gives CDR1 SGHRS, CDR2 YFSETQ. The J segment lost 4 bases and the V segment lost 0 bases, leaving 2 bases of the junction unmatched. The CDR3 has 15 amino acids. The CDR3 sequence: CASSLGDRGSDTQYF. CDR3 in DNA: TGCGCCAGCAGCTTGGGGGACAGGGGTTCAGATACGCAGTATTTT.

This clonotype occurred many times. The rearrangement links TRBV20-1 to TRBJ1-1; no clear D gene. This CDR3 has 14 amino acids. Trimming pared 5 bases from V and 5 bases from J, leaving 18 bases between. The germline V gene encodes CDR1 DFQATT and CDR2 SNEGSKA (reference sequence). CDR3 DNA: TGCAGTGCTTCTGGACCCTTGGGGAGGACTGAAGCTTTCTTT. Translating it yields CSASGPLGRTEAFF.

This clonotype showed up just once. The V call is TRBV19, the J call TRBJ1-1, with TRBD1 matching over 7 bases. Trimming at V came to 5 bases and at J to 1 base, leaving 7 bases not matched to a gene. Germline V gene data show CDR1 as LNHDA and CDR2 as SQIVND (reference sequence). The CDR3 consists of 15 residues. The CDR3: CASSSTGQANTEAFF. The CDR3 DNA reads as TGTGCCAGTAGTTCGACCGGACAGGCGAACACTGAAGCTTTCTTT.

This clonotype was picked up many times. This sequence joins TRBV7-2 and TRBJ1-1; D unresolved. The CDR3 runs 13 residues. The V and J ends lost 4 bases and 1 base respectively, with 7 bases between them. CDR1 is SGHTA, CDR2 FQGNSA, per germline. The CDR3 reads CASSSFGNTEAFF. The CDR3 DNA sequence: TGTGCCAGCAGCTCCTTCGGGAACACTGAAGCTTTCTTT.

This clonotype has at least ten counts. The CDR3 reads CASSLGSGITYEQYF. The CDR3 region has the DNA TGCGCCAGCAGCCTTGGGTCAGGGATTACCTACGAGCAGTACTTC. The chain recombines TRBV5-1 with TRBJ2-7; tentatively, D is TRBD1 (5 bases). This CDR3 spans 15 amino acids. The germline V and J ends were trimmed by 4 bases and 2 bases, with 16 bases remaining between them. From germline, CDR1 is SGHRS and CDR2 YFSETQ.

This clonotype was observed at least ten times. The chain carries TRBV5-1 and TRBJ1-2; D is undetermined. The CDR3 spans 12 residues. V lost 4 bases and J lost 6, with 10 bases in between. Germline V lookup: CDR1 SGHRS, CDR2 YFSETQ. CDR3 coding DNA: TGCGCCAGCAGCAGGACTGCGGATGGCTACACCTTC. It is translated as CASSRTADGYTF.

This clonotype was observed many times. The chain has TRBV4-3 and TRBJ1-6, with D possibly matching TRBD1 (5 bases). CDR1 is LGHNA and CDR2 is YSLEER in the germline V gene. The CDR3 runs to 15 residues. The V and J ends lost 1 base and 8 bases respectively, with 12 bases between them. CDR3 protein: CASSQVGTGYSPLHF. The CDR3 DNA follows: TGCGCCAGCAGCCAAGTAGGGACCGGATATTCACCCCTCCACTTT.

Regarding this clonotype: A much more abundant neighbour one base away suggests this may be a read error. The rearrangement joins TRBV7-9 to TRBJ1-2; tentatively, D is TRBD1 (5 bases). The CDR3 spans 11 residues. Germline CDR1 and CDR2: SEHNR and FQNEAQ (reference sequence). The CDR3 coding sequence is TGTGCCAGCAGCGCAGGGATTGGCTACATCTTC. It is translated as CASSAGIGYIF. Full variable domain (outside the CDR3, taken from reference TRBV7-9 and TRBJ1-2): DTGVSQNPRHKITKRGQNVTFRCDPISEHNRLYWYRQTLGQGPEFLTYFQNEAQLEKSRLLSDRFSAERPKGSFSTLEIQRTEQGDSAMYLCASSAGIGYIFGSGTRLTVV.

This clonotype was detected many times. The chain has TRBV6-2 or TRBV6-3 and TRBJ2-2; D might be TRBD1 (5 bases). There are 15 residues in the CDR3. Trimming took off 6 bases at V and 0 bases at J, with 11 bases between the two ends. CDR1 and CDR2 (germline): MNHEY, SVGEGT. CDR3 bases: TGTGCCAGCAGCTCCCTAGGGGCGAACACCGGGGAGCTGTTTTTT. Encoded protein: CASSSLGANTGELFF.

The sample holds many counts of this clonotype. The genes are TRBV20-1 and TRBJ2-1, with 10 bases fitting TRBD2. The germline CDR1 and CDR2 sequences are DFQATT and SNEGSKA (reference sequence). The CDR3 has 14 residues. V shed 2 bases and J 9 bases; nucleotides not matched to a gene: 7. In nucleotides, the CDR3 is TGCAGTGCTAGATTAGCGGGGGGCCCGGGTGAGCAGTTCTTC. This translates into CSARLAGGPGEQFF.

This clonotype was found a few times. This clone may be a read error of a much larger clone one base away. CDR3 residues: CATSRTGTGYGYTF. The CDR3 DNA sequence: TGTGCCACCAGCAGAACCGGGACAGGATATGGCTACACCTTC. V and J are TRBV15 and TRBJ1-2, with 8 bases aligning to TRBD1. This CDR3 is 14 amino acids long. Trimming took 2 bases from V and 5 from J; bases not matched to a gene: 4. Germline CDR1 and CDR2: LNHNV and YYDKDF (reference sequence).

This clonotype has a count of ten or more. The rearrangement links TRBV18 to TRBJ2-3; 9 bases agree with TRBD2. Germline assignment: CDR1 KGHSH and CDR2 LQKENI. CDR3 size: 15 residues. J lost 2 bases, V lost 4 bases, and 4 bases had no gene match. The CDR3 region is CASSLTSGYTDTQYF. The CDR3 DNA reads as TGTGCCAGCTCACTGACTAGCGGCTACACAGATACGCAGTATTTT.

There are a few counts of this clonotype. The chain carries TRBV28 and TRBJ2-7; 13 bases are a match to TRBD2. V was clipped by 6 bases and J by 2 bases; unmatched bases: 4. Per the germline V gene, CDR1 is MDHEN and CDR2 is SYDVKM. The CDR3 sequence is 15 residues long. Here the CDR3 DNA reads TGTGCCAGCAGAAGGACTAGCGGGGGAACCTACGAGCAGTACTTC. Amino acid sequence: CASRRTSGGTYEQYF. The full variable domain, rest sourced from reference TRBV28 and TRBJ2-7, is DVKVTQSSRYLVKRTGEKVFLECVQDMDHENMFWYRQDPGLGLRLIYFSYDVKMKEKGDIPEGYSVSREKKERFSLILESASTNQTSMYLCASRRTSGGTYEQYFGPGTRLTVT.

In this sample, this clonotype turned up a few times. V is TRBV7-2 and J is TRBJ2-2, with D tentatively TRBD1 or TRBD2 (5 bases each). The CDR3 runs to 14 residues. Trimming took off 5 bases at V and 7 bases at J, with 14 bases between the two ends. Germline lookup yields CDR1 SGHTA and CDR2 FQGNSA. CDR3 DNA sequence: TGTGCCAGCAGCCCAACGTGGGGGAACGGGGAGCTGTTTTTT. Translated, it gives CASSPTWGNGELFF.

This clonotype has at least ten counts. The chain carries TRBV7-2 and TRBJ2-7, with TRBD2 matching over 11 bases. This CDR3 has 16 amino acids. V shed 5 bases, J shed 4 bases, and the junction held 10 bases outside the gene matches. Germline loops: CDR1 SGHTA, CDR2 FQGNSA. The CDR3 DNA follows: TGTGCCAGCAGCCCGTCTATAGCGGGAGGGCCGTACGAGCAGTACTTC. Its protein product is CASSPSIAGGPYEQYF.

The table lists this clonotype with a few counts. The chain joins TRBV6-2 or TRBV6-3 to TRBJ2-7, with D uncertain. Germline CDR1 and CDR2: MNHEY and SVGEGT. Trimming cost V 1 base and J 10 bases, with 8 bases left between them. The CDR3 is made up of 11 amino acids. CDR3 nucleotide sequence: TGTGCCAGCAGTTACTGGACGGACCAGTACTTC. This gives the protein CASSYWTDQYF.

Many counts were recorded for this clonotype. The chain carries TRBV29-1 and TRBJ1-1, with no clear D. Trimming removed 2 bases at V and 2 bases at J, with 12 bases between. This CDR3 contains 14 residues. The germline V gene has CDR1 SQVTM and CDR2 ANQGSEA. The CDR3 nucleotides read TGCAGCGTTGAAAAGAGGGCGACAAACACTGAAGCTTTCTTT. Translation gives CSVEKRATNTEAFF.

In this sample, this clonotype turned up many times. The chain has TRBV28 and TRBJ2-2; D not resolved. Deletions cut 6 bases from V and 0 bases from J, with 8 bases between. Per germline, CDR1 MDHEN and CDR2 SYDVKM. The CDR3 has 14 amino acids. CDR3 nucleotide sequence: TGTGCCAGCAGAAGGGATACGAACACCGGGGAGCTGTTTTTT. Amino acids: CASRRDTNTGELFF.

The sample holds many counts of this clonotype. The chain is built from TRBV12-3 or TRBV12-4 and TRBJ1-2; D not certain. With 3 bases removed from V and 1 base from J, the gap between germline ends came to 12 bases. CDR3 size: 15 residues. The CDR3 loop is CASSFVRYNNYGYTF. CDR3 nucleotides: TGTGCCAGCAGTTTTGTGCGATACAATAACTATGGCTACACCTTC.